The T cell receptor (beta chain) under discussion was sequenced for a study of cytomegalovirus exposure and HLA in healthy donors. Study conclusions and caveats: In an earlier analysis, in around 590 donors, most V segments appeared productive either ~87% or ~30% of the time.

This CDR3 spans 15 amino acids. V shed 5 bases and J 3 bases; nucleotides not matched to a gene: 6. Germline V gene sequence: CDR1 MNHEY, CDR2 SVGAGI. The PCR ran on 60 Vbeta and 13 Jbeta primers. Profiling relied on immunoSEQ multiplex PCR, and the TCRdb table lists in-frame clones only, not all of them. Seen here are 75,000 to 100,000 clones, roughly four fifths observed once, and the top ten hold 0.55% to 0.65%. In the case of this clone: The antigen is undetermined.

This sequence originates from a man aged 25 to 40 in good health and CMV-seronegative. The V gene is TRBV6-5, the J gene TRBJ1-3; 8 nucleotides align to TRBD1. The sequencing sample was made of PBMCs. The CDR3 nucleotides are TGTGCCAGCAGTAGAACAGGGGGTTTTGGAAACACCATATATTTT. Amino acids: CASSRTGGFGNTIYF.